This is a list of T cell receptor beta chains from one sample in a study of blood T cell repertoires in COVID-19. Sequenced by immunoSEQ multiplex PCR; TCRdb stores in-frame clones only, minus some. The sample holds 150,000 or so clones, roughly four fifths seen once. The sample taken for sequencing was peripheral blood. The receptors shown here come from a woman older than 75 with acute or convalescent COVID-19. CDR3s include the opening cysteine and the closing phenylalanine or tryptophan. D genes are given only for firm matches. Clone size, where shown, is once, few, many, or a class for clones that have expanded.

>.|TRBV28|TRBJ1-3|.
CASSSNGNTIYF
TGTGCCAGCAGTTCCAATGGAAACACCATATATTTT
>.|TRBV20-1|TRBJ1-6|.
CSASPGGQAISHF
TGCAGTGCCAGTCCGGGGGGCCAGGCGATTTCCCACTTT
>.|TRBV9|TRBJ1-6|.
CASSVAQGDSPLHF
TGTGCCAGCAGCGTAGCACAGGGTGACTCACCCCTCCACTTT
>TRBD1|TRBV6-5|TRBJ2-1|.
CASSYSMGQGADEQFF
TGTGCCAGCAGTTACTCGATGGGACAGGGGGCCGATGAGCAGTTCTTC
>TRBD2|TRBV11-2|TRBJ2-1|.
CASSLRRRGGSNEQFF
TGTGCCAGCAGCCTCCGGAGGCGGGGGGGCTCCAATGAGCAGTTCTTC
>TRBD1|TRBV5-5|TRBJ2-3|few
CASSWGDRGPADTQYF
TGTGCCAGCAGCTGGGGGGACAGGGGGCCAGCAGATACGCAGTATTTT
>TRBD1|TRBV5-1|TRBJ2-7|.
CASSFPGGEQYF
TGCGCCAGCAGCTTCCCAGGGGGCGAGCAGTACTTC
>.|TRBV6-2/TRBV6-3|TRBJ2-2|.
CASSYSSVSGELFF
TGTGCCAGCAGTTACTCAAGCGTGAGCGGGGAGCTGTTTTTT
>.|TRBV2|TRBJ2-5|once
CASRGYGTQYF
TGTGCCAGCAGGGGCTATGGGACCCAGTACTTC
>.|TRBV27|TRBJ1-4|.
CASRLDSVQEKLFF
TGTGCCAGCCGTTTGGACTCGGTTCAGGAAAAACTGTTTTTT
>.|TRBV5-4|TRBJ2-7|few
CASSLGRDKHYEQYF
TGTGCCAGCAGCTTGGGCCGGGACAAACACTACGAGCAGTACTTC
>.|TRBV2|TRBJ1-4|.
CASSGLGAINEKLFF
TGTGCCAGCAGTGGGCTGGGAGCGATTAATGAAAAACTGTTTTTT
>TRBD1|TRBV7-9|TRBJ2-4|.
CASSFDRGLAKNIQYF
TGTGCCAGCAGCTTTGACAGGGGCCTAGCCAAAAACATTCAGTACTTC
>TRBD2|TRBV4-1|TRBJ2-7|many
CASSQTGLAGAYEQYF
TGCGCCAGCAGCCAAACGGGACTAGCGGGAGCATACGAGCAGTACTTC
>.|TRBV9|TRBJ2-3|.
CASSVGDPDTQYF
TGTGCCAGCAGCGTAGGAGATCCAGATACGCAGTATTTT
>TRBD2|TRBV27|TRBJ2-6|.
CASSFGLAASSGANVLTF
TGTGCCAGCAGCTTCGGACTAGCGGCCTCCTCTGGGGCCAACGTCCTGACTTTC
>TRBD2|TRBV7-7|TRBJ2-3|.
CASSIGLAGSTDTQYF
TGTGCTAGCAGCATAGGACTAGCGGGGTCCACAGATACGCAGTATTTT
>.|TRBV5-8|TRBJ2-1|few
CASSFTTYNEQFF
TGTGCCAGCAGCTTTACTACTTACAATGAGCAGTTCTTC
>.|TRBV27|TRBJ2-7|.
CASRPRDPARGPRYEQYF
TGTGCCAGTCGTCCTCGCGACCCGGCCAGGGGACCTCGCTACGAGCAGTACTTC
>.|TRBV25-1|TRBJ2-7|once
CASRTSSYEQYF
TGTGCCAGCAGGACTTCCTCTTACGAGCAGTACTTC
>.|TRBV5-1|TRBJ2-3|once
CASSLANGLYTDTQYF
TGCGCCAGCAGCTTGGCAAATGGACTGTACACAGATACGCAGTATTTT
>TRBD1|TRBV27|TRBJ1-1|hyperexpanded
CASSLGQGKMVNTEAFF
TGTGCCAGCAGTTTAGGACAGGGGAAGATGGTGAACACTGAAGCTTTCTTT
>TRBD2|TRBV7-9|TRBJ2-1|.
CASSLHGRAVEQFF
TGTGCCAGCAGCTTGCACGGGAGGGCCGTTGAGCAGTTCTTC
>.|TRBV28|TRBJ1-5|.
CASSFEAVANQPQHF
TGTGCCAGCAGTTTTGAAGCTGTTGCCAATCAGCCCCAGCATTTT
>.|TRBV4-1|TRBJ2-7|.
CASSLGGTGAYEQYF
TGCGCCAGCAGCCTAGGCGGGACGGGTGCCTACGAGCAGTACTTC
>TRBD1|TRBV19|TRBJ1-4|.
CASSIDRGRLFF
TGTGCCAGTAGTATCGACAGGGGGCGGCTGTTTTTT
>TRBD1|TRBV5-1|TRBJ2-1|.
CASSFEPLGAGGGEQFF
TGCGCCAGCAGCTTCGAACCCTTGGGGGCAGGGGGCGGGGAGCAGTTCTTC
>TRBD2|TRBV25-1|TRBJ2-7|.
CASSREGRSEQYF
TGTGCCAGCTCAAGGGAGGGGAGGAGCGAGCAGTACTTC
>.|TRBV5-1|TRBJ2-2|.
CASSFDSRNTGELFF
TGCGCCAGCAGCTTTGACAGTAGGAACACCGGGGAGCTGTTTTTT
>TRBD2|TRBV27|TRBJ2-7|.
CASSLLGGRAEYEQYF
TGTGCCAGCAGTTTACTTGGCGGGAGGGCCGAGTACGAGCAGTACTTC
>TRBD2|TRBV7-6|TRBJ2-7|.
CASSITGTSVAYEQYF
TGTGCCAGCAGCATCACCGGGACTAGCGTGGCCTACGAGCAGTACTTC
>.|TRBV5-4|TRBJ1-6|.
CASSGLQGNSPLHF
TGTGCCAGCAGCGGCTTGCAGGGAAATTCACCCCTCCACTTT
>.|TRBV11-2|TRBJ1-2|.
CASTPSWRNYGYTF
TGTGCCAGCACCCCGAGTTGGCGGAACTATGGCTACACCTTC
>TRBD1|TRBV18|TRBJ2-7|.
CASSPPTGDEQYF
TGTGCCAGCTCACCGCCCACAGGGGACGAGCAGTACTTC
>.|TRBV7-3|TRBJ1-1|once
CASSSQGGTEAFF
TGTGCCAGCAGCTCCCAGGGTGGCACTGAAGCTTTCTTT
>.|TRBV15|TRBJ2-3|.
CATAPSPRAWDRDTQYF
TGTGCCACCGCGCCGAGCCCCAGGGCGTGGGATAGGGATACGCAGTATTTT
>TRBD2|TRBV18|TRBJ2-7|.
CASSPPSGSYEQYF
TGTGCCAGCTCACCTCCTAGCGGATCCTACGAGCAGTACTTC
>.|TRBV7-9|TRBJ2-2|.
CASSSDRKSAGELFF
TGTGCCAGCAGCTCTGACAGGAAATCGGCCGGGGAGCTGTTTTTT
>.|TRBV5-1|TRBJ1-1|few
CASSLDGHNTEAFF
TGCGCCAGCAGCTTAGACGGACATAACACTGAAGCTTTCTTT
>TRBD2|TRBV6-2/TRBV6-3|TRBJ2-2|.
CASSFQTSGRNRGRPRELFF
TGTGCCAGCAGTTTCCAGACTAGCGGGAGAAATAGGGGTCGGCCCAGGGAGCTGTTTTTT
>.|TRBV7-7|TRBJ2-5|.
CASSLGSQGPGETQYF
TGTGCTAGCAGCTTAGGGAGTCAGGGCCCTGGAGAGACCCAGTACTTC
>TRBD2|TRBV27|TRBJ2-1|.
CASIPSRGGPREQFF
TGTGCCAGCATACCCTCGCGGGGGGGCCCCAGGGAGCAGTTCTTC
>.|TRBV4-1|TRBJ1-2|.
CASSQLVGYGYTF
TGCGCCAGCAGCCAACTAGTTGGCTATGGCTACACCTTC
>TRBD1|TRBV5-1|TRBJ2-3|.
CASSLGPNRGPDRTDTQYF
TGCGCCAGCAGCTTGGGCCCGAACAGGGGCCCAGACCGCACAGATACGCAGTATTTT
>.|TRBV29-1|TRBJ2-1|.
CSVEPASAPRYNEQFF
TGCAGCGTTGAACCCGCTAGCGCCCCACGGTACAATGAGCAGTTCTTC
>.|TRBV5-8|TRBJ1-5|few
CASSLISGNQPQHF
TGTGCCAGCAGCTTGATATCAGGCAATCAGCCCCAGCATTTT
>.|TRBV2|TRBJ1-1|.
CASSDPPTEAFF
TGTGCCAGCAGTGACCCCCCTACTGAAGCTTTCTTT
>.|TRBV19|TRBJ1-2|.
CASSMTGEYYGYTF
TGTGCCAGTAGTATGACGGGTGAATACTATGGCTACACCTTC
>TRBD2|TRBV7-7|TRBJ2-5|.
CASSSSRASGMETQYF
TGTGCTAGCAGCTCATCGAGGGCTAGCGGGATGGAGACCCAGTACTTC
>TRBD2|TRBV5-1|TRBJ2-3|.
CASSLEPSGSSDTQYF
TGCGCCAGCAGCTTGGAGCCTAGCGGGAGTTCAGATACGCAGTATTTT
>.|TRBV5-4|TRBJ1-3|many
CASRMGGSGNTIYF
TGTGCCAGCAGAATGGGGGGCTCTGGAAACACCATATATTTT
>TRBD1|TRBV3-1/TRBV3-2|TRBJ2-3|.
CASSQRGTGLTDTQYF
TGTGCCAGCAGCCAGAGGGGGACAGGGTTGACAGATACGCAGTATTTT
>.|TRBV29-1|TRBJ1-1|once
CSVEDLGGSGTEAFF
TGCAGCGTTGAAGATCTTGGGGGCTCGGGCACTGAAGCTTTCTTT
>TRBD1|TRBV29-1|TRBJ1-1|.
CSVKSQGGNTEAFF
TGCAGCGTGAAGTCACAGGGGGGGAACACTGAAGCTTTCTTT